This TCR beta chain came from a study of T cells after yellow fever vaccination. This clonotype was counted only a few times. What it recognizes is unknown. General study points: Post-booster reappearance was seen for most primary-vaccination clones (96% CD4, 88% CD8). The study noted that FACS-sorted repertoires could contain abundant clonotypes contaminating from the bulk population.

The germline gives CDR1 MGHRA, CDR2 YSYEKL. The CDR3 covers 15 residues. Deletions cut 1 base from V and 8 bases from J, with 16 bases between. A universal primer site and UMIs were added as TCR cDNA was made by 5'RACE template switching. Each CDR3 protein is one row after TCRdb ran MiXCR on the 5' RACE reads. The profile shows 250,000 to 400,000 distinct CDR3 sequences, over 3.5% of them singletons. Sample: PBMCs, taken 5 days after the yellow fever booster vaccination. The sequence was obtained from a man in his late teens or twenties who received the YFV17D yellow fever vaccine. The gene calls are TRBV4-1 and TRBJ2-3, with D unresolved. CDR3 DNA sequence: TGCGCCAGCAGCCAAGGCGCCGATTCCGCGCGTACGCAGTATTTT. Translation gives CASSQGADSARTQYF.